Shown below are 8 T cell receptor beta chains from a single sample sequenced in a study of a mutant IDH1 vaccine in newly diagnosed glioma. Their specific antigens are unknown. Method: immunoSEQ multiplex PCR; TCRdb's copy keeps in-frame clones and lacks some. The repertoire has 35,000 to 50,000 clones, roughly 84% of them found once; the top ten carry around 2.2%. The time point is: week 11, during vaccination. Every vaccination contained 300 ug of the mutant IDH1 20-mer peptide and was paired with topical imiquimod. The input for sequencing was PBMCs, taken from a glioma patient whose treatment included an IDH1 peptide vaccine. These receptors were collected from a man aged 40-49 years with glioma.

This chain uses TRBV6-6 with TRBJ1-2; 9 bases line up with TRBD1. The CDR3 length is 14 residues. V shed 0 bases and J 5 bases; nucleotides not matched to a gene: 1. CDR1 and CDR2 (germline): MNHNY, SVGAGI (reference sequence). CDR3 coding DNA: TGTGCCAGCAGTTACTCGGACAGGGGATATGGCTACACCTTC. Its protein product is CASSYSDRGYGYTF.

The rearrangement joins TRBV7-9 to TRBJ1-5; D is ambiguous. This CDR3 has 15 amino acids. Germline values: CDR1 SEHNR, CDR2 FQNEAQ (reference sequence). V gave up 1 base and J gave up 4 bases, with 11 bases separating them. CDR3 bases: TGTGCCAGCAGCTTAGATTTGGCAGGAAATCAGCCCCAGCATTTT. Translation: CASSLDLAGNQPQHF.

This rearrangement joins TRBV5-6 to TRBJ1-5, with D possibly TRBD1 on 5 matching bases. V gave up 2 bases and J gave up 3 bases, with 9 bases separating them. The CDR3 length is 14 residues. Germline V gene lookup returns CDR1 SGHDT and CDR2 YYEEEE. The chain's CDR3 is CASSFGGSNQPQHF. In DNA, the CDR3 is TGTGCCAGCAGCTTCGGGGGTTCCAATCAGCCCCAGCATTTT.

The chain is built from TRBV29-1 and TRBJ2-7; the match to TRBD2 covers 9 bases. In germline, CDR1 is SQVTM, CDR2 ANQGSEA. The CDR3 loop spans 15 amino acids. V was pared by 6 bases and J by 0 bases, with 9 bases of the junction left unmatched. CDR3: CSVEWLAGPSYEQYF. CDR3 DNA sequence: TGCAGCGTAGAATGGCTAGCGGGACCCTCCTACGAGCAGTACTTC.

This clone was picked up one time. The chain joins TRBV5-1 to TRBJ2-5, with 9 bases identical to TRBD1. The CDR3 length is 15 residues. Germline-derived CDR1 and CDR2 are SGHRS and YFSETQ. V was pared by 4 bases and J by 2 bases, with 6 bases of the junction left unmatched. The CDR3: CASSGTGTGQETQYF. The CDR3, as DNA: TGCGCCAGCAGCGGAACCGGGACAGGGCAAGAGACCCAGTACTTC.

The chain links TRBV7-2 to TRBJ2-2; 10 positions agree with TRBD1. CDR3 length equals 16 residues. Losses at the gene ends were 3 bases for V and 4 bases for J; bases not matched to a gene: 5. Germline CDR1 is SGHTA and CDR2 is FQGNSA. This chain's CDR3 is CASSFGQGGGTGELFF. The CDR3 nucleotides are TGTGCCAGCAGCTTCGGACAGGGGGGGGGCACCGGGGAGCTGTTTTTT.

This clone appeared a single time. The chain has TRBV28 and TRBJ2-3; TRBD2 aligns across 9 bases. The CDR3 extends over 13 amino acids. CDR1 MDHEN and CDR2 SYDVKM come from the germline V gene. After removal of 6 bases from V and 7 bases from J, the junction contained 5 bases not matched to a gene. CDR3 sequence reads: CASRLAGVYTQYF. CDR3 coding DNA: TGTGCCAGCAGGTTAGCGGGAGTTTATACGCAGTATTTT.

The rearrangement uses TRBV7-3 and TRBJ2-5; perhaps TRBD2 as D (5 bases). The CDR3 has 15 residues. The germline CDR1 and CDR2 sequences are SGHTA and FQGTGA. Trimming cost V 1 base and J 5 bases, with 14 bases left between them. CDR3 in amino acids: CASSLRLASQETQYF. The DNA for the CDR3 is TGTGCCAGCAGCTTAAGATTAGCGAGTCAGGAGACCCAGTACTTC.